These 22 T cell receptor beta chains originate from one sample sequenced in a study of T cell repertoires in cytomegalovirus infection. TCRdb recomputed calls from the reads with MiXCR, one row per CDR3 protein. The sample shows roughly 800,000 distinct CDR3 sequences, under 35% of them seen only once. For these TCRs, the target antigens are not known. This specimen consisted of cultured CD8+ T cells from PBMCs, obtained from culture after CMV antigen stimulation. These receptors originate from a human donor in good health (CMV status not recorded). Some clones in this sample may be carry-over from other donors' samples.

This clonotype was seen ten or more times. CDR3 nucleotides: TGTGCCAGCAGCTTAGGTCCCCCGGGACAGGGGATATACGAGCAGTACTTC. It yields the protein CASSLGPPGQGIYEQYF. The rearrangement links TRBV7-2 to TRBJ2-7, with TRBD1 matching over 10 bases. This CDR3 spans 17 amino acids. J was trimmed by 4 bases and V by 1 base; bases with no gene match: 10. Germline loops: CDR1 SGHTA, CDR2 FQGNSA.

In its sample, this clonotype was seen many times. The chain uses TRBV29-1 and TRBJ1-1; D not resolved. CDR1 and CDR2 (germline): SQVTM, ANQGSEA. The length of the CDR3 is 13 residues. Trimming removed 4 bases from V and 0 bases from J, with 9 bases in between. Here the CDR3 reads CSVAPRMNTEAFF. CDR3 nucleotide sequence: TGCAGCGTTGCCCCACGCATGAACACTGAAGCTTTCTTT.

The table lists this clonotype with a few counts. The chain is built from TRBV6-1 and TRBJ2-7; 9 bases agree with TRBD1. With V trimmed by 6 bases and J by 7 bases, 10 bases remained unmatched. The CDR3 length is 14 residues. Germline-derived CDR1 and CDR2 are MNHNS and SASEGT. This chain's CDR3 is CASSPGTGYGEQYV. The CDR3 DNA reads as TGTGCCAGCAGCCCCGGGACAGGGTATGGTGAGCAGTACGTC.

The genes are TRBV11-2 and TRBJ2-1; D is undetermined. V lost 0 bases and J lost 0, with 12 bases in between. There are 17 residues in the CDR3. The V gene's germline CDR1 is SGHAT and CDR2 FQNNGV. The CDR3 protein is CASSLETVFSSYNEQFF. The CDR3 bases are TGTGCCAGCAGCTTAGAAACGGTTTTCAGCTCCTACAATGAGCAGTTCTTC. The full variable domain, its missing parts supplied by reference TRBV11-2 and TRBJ2-1, is EAGVAQSPRYKIIEKRQSVAFWCNPISGHATLYWYQQILGQGPKLLIQFQNNGVVDDSQLPKDRFSAERLKGVDSTLKIQPAKLEDSAVYLCASSLETVFSSYNEQFFGPGTRLTVL.

V usage is TRBV27 and J usage is TRBJ1-1; D perhaps matches TRBD1 (6 bases). The CDR3 runs 16 residues. Germline loops: CDR1 MNHEY, CDR2 SMNVEV (reference sequence). V was trimmed by 5 bases and J by 0 bases, leaving 16 bases between them. As DNA, the CDR3 is TGTGCCAGCAGTCGGCAATGGACAGACATGAACACTGAAGCTTTCTTT. It translates to CASSRQWTDMNTEAFF.

The gene calls are TRBV11-2 and TRBJ2-1, with TRBD2 matching 7 bases. J lost 5 bases, V lost 1 base, and 5 bases had no gene match. The CDR3 totals 15 residues. Germline loops: CDR1 SGHAT, CDR2 FQNNGV. CDR3 in amino acids: CASSLGRGKHNEQFF. CDR3 nucleotide sequence: TGTGCCAGCAGCTTAGGGCGGGGGAAACACAATGAGCAGTTCTTC.

The CDR3 sequence: CATSNQGAGGKNIQYF. CDR3 DNA sequence: TGTGCCACCAGCAACCAGGGGGCTGGCGGCAAAAACATTCAGTACTTC. This chain links TRBV15 with TRBJ2-4; the match to TRBD1 covers 8 bases. The V and J ends lost 4 bases and 3 bases, in that order; junction bases with no gene match: 8. From germline, CDR1 is LNHNV and CDR2 YYDKDF (reference sequence). The CDR3 is made up of 16 amino acids.

This clonotype turned up a few times. The chain carries TRBV12-3 or TRBV12-4 and TRBJ1-4; the match to TRBD1 covers 7 bases. CDR3 length: 17 residues. V lost 4 bases, J lost 8 bases, and 16 bases stayed unmatched. The DNA of the CDR3 is TGTGCCAGCAGTTCTATCCCGACAGGGCCCAAGGGAGAAAAACTGTTTTTT. Protein sequence: CASSSIPTGPKGEKLFF.

The chain has TRBV6-2 or TRBV6-3 and TRBJ1-1, with D unresolved. The CDR3 loop spans 12 amino acids. Trimming removed 2 bases from V and 3 bases from J, with 4 bases in between. CDR1 is MNHEY, CDR2 SVGEGT, per germline. This CDR3 reads CASSYEYTEAFF. The CDR3 nucleotides are TGTGCCAGCAGTTACGAATACACTGAAGCTTTCTTT.

This clonotype was counted between two and nine times. The rearrangement joins TRBV7-6 to TRBJ2-4; D perhaps matches TRBD1 (6 bases). Germline assignment: CDR1 SGHVS and CDR2 FNYEAQ. This CDR3 contains 15 residues. The V and J ends lost 5 bases and 1 base respectively, with 12 bases between them. For the CDR3, the DNA is TGTGCCAGCAGCCCTAGTAGGGGGGCCAAAAACATTCAGTACTTC. It yields the protein CASSPSRGAKNIQYF.

This clonotype was recorded at least ten times. The chain uses TRBV7-2 and TRBJ1-4; 8 nucleotides agree with TRBD1. Germline V CDR1 and CDR2: SGHTA, FQGNSA. The junction had 6 bases not matched to a gene; V was cut back by 6 bases and J by 6 bases. This CDR3 contains 14 residues. This CDR3 is CASSLSGGDEKLFF. CDR3 sequence (DNA): TGTGCCAGCAGTCTCTCAGGGGGCGATGAAAAACTGTTTTTT.

A few counts support this clonotype. The chain combines TRBV5-1 with TRBJ2-7; TRBD1 matches 8 bases. Looked up from germline, CDR1 is SGHRS and CDR2 is YFSETQ. The CDR3 has 15 residues. The junction had 6 bases not matched to a gene; V was cut back by 1 base and J by 3 bases. CDR3 in amino acids: CASSLTPDRDYEQYF. CDR3 DNA sequence: TGCGCCAGCAGCTTGACCCCGGACAGGGACTACGAGCAGTACTTC.

As to this clonotype: One end of the junction does not line up with germline, which may come from a read error. The rearrangement uses TRBV7-7 and TRBJ2-5, with D unclear. This CDR3 is built from 15 residues. CDR1 is SSHAT, CDR2 FNYEAQ, per germline (reference sequence). The CDR3 DNA reads TGTGCTAGCAGCTTCTCGGCAGAACGCCAAGAGACCCAGTACTTC. Its protein product is CASSFSAERQETQYF.

This clonotype has at least ten counts. The chain links TRBV6-6 to TRBJ1-2, with D perhaps matching TRBD1 (5 bases). The length of the CDR3 is 14 residues. The germline CDR1 and CDR2 sequences are MNHNY and SVGAGI (reference sequence). V was cut by 0 bases and J by 6 bases, with 11 bases left in between. In nucleotides, the CDR3 is TGTGCCAGCAGTTACTCTGGGGGGTTGGATGGCTACACCTTC. Translation gives CASSYSGGLDGYTF.

This clonotype occurred a few times. The J gene is TRBJ1-1, the V gene TRBV4-2, with D hard to call. The germline gives CDR1 LGHNA, CDR2 YNFKEQ. The V end lost 3 bases, the J end lost 8 bases, and 16 bases lay between the germline ends. This CDR3 is 14 amino acids long. CDR3 in amino acids: CASSHFAGSEEAFF. The CDR3 region has the DNA TGTGCCAGCAGCCATTTTGCCGGTTCGGAGGAAGCTTTCTTT.

The rearrangement links TRBV4-1 to TRBJ2-7; TRBD2 matches at 10 bases. CDR1 and CDR2 (germline): MGHRA, YSYEKL. The V and J ends lost 5 bases and 2 bases, in that order; junction bases with no gene match: 15. This CDR3 comprises 18 residues. Here the CDR3 reads CASSEPWGFTSGAYEQYF. As DNA, the CDR3 is TGCGCCAGCAGCGAACCTTGGGGTTTTACTAGCGGGGCCTACGAGCAGTACTTC.

This clonotype was detected a few times. The gene calls are TRBV6-1 and TRBJ2-7; D unresolved. V was pared by 4 bases and J by 4 bases, with 8 bases between. CDR1 is MNHNS and CDR2 is SASEGT in the germline V gene. This CDR3 is 12 amino acids long. CDR3 DNA sequence: TGTGCCAGCAGTGCCTACATGTACGAGCAGTACGTC. Its translation: CASSAYMYEQYV.

This clonotype was seen a few times. The DNA for the CDR3 is TGTGCCAGCAGTCCACGGCCAGCAGAGACCCAGTACTTC. This translates into CASSPRPAETQYF. The chain carries TRBV12-3 or TRBV12-4 and TRBJ2-5; the D is unclear. V was shortened by 5 bases and J by 4 bases, with 11 bases between the two germline ends. The CDR3 loop spans 13 amino acids.

This clonotype was picked up many times. The V call is TRBV12-3 or TRBV12-4, the J call TRBJ2-2; 12 bases line up with TRBD2. The trim removed 3 bases at V and 0 bases at J, leaving 11 bases unmatched. The CDR3 consists of 20 residues. For the CDR3, the DNA is TGTGCCAGCAGTTTTTGGACTAGCGGGGTCATTACTACGAACACCGGGGAGCTGTTTTTT. It codes for CASSFWTSGVITTNTGELFF.

This clonotype turned up a few times. The CDR3 region is CATSPRGEKGLAGPYEQYV. CDR3 DNA: TGTGCCACCTCCCCTCGGGGGGAAAAGGGACTAGCGGGGCCCTACGAGCAGTACGTC. The rearrangement joins TRBV6-1 to TRBJ2-7, with TRBD2 matching 13 bases. The CDR3 length is 19 residues. Germline V gene data show CDR1 as MNHNS and CDR2 as SASEGT. V shed 10 bases and J 2 bases; nucleotides not matched to a gene: 20.

In this sample, this clonotype turned up a few times. The CDR3 protein is CASSLGGESSYNSPLHF. CDR3 nucleotides: TGTGCCAGCAGTTTGGGTGGGGAGAGCTCCTATAATTCACCCCTCCACTTT. The chain employs TRBV12-3 or TRBV12-4 and TRBJ1-6, with D unclear. Trimming shortened V by 3 bases and J by 0 bases, and 12 bases separated the two germline ends. The length of the CDR3 is 17 residues.

J is TRBJ2-2 and V is TRBV5-1; no clear D gene. The germline V gene has CDR1 SGHRS and CDR2 YFSETQ. The CDR3 extends over 14 amino acids. V was cut by 3 bases and J by 4 bases, with 10 bases left in between. The CDR3, as DNA: TGCGCCAGCAGCTCGACACTTTTCACCGGGGAGCTGTTTTTT. It yields the protein CASSSTLFTGELFF.